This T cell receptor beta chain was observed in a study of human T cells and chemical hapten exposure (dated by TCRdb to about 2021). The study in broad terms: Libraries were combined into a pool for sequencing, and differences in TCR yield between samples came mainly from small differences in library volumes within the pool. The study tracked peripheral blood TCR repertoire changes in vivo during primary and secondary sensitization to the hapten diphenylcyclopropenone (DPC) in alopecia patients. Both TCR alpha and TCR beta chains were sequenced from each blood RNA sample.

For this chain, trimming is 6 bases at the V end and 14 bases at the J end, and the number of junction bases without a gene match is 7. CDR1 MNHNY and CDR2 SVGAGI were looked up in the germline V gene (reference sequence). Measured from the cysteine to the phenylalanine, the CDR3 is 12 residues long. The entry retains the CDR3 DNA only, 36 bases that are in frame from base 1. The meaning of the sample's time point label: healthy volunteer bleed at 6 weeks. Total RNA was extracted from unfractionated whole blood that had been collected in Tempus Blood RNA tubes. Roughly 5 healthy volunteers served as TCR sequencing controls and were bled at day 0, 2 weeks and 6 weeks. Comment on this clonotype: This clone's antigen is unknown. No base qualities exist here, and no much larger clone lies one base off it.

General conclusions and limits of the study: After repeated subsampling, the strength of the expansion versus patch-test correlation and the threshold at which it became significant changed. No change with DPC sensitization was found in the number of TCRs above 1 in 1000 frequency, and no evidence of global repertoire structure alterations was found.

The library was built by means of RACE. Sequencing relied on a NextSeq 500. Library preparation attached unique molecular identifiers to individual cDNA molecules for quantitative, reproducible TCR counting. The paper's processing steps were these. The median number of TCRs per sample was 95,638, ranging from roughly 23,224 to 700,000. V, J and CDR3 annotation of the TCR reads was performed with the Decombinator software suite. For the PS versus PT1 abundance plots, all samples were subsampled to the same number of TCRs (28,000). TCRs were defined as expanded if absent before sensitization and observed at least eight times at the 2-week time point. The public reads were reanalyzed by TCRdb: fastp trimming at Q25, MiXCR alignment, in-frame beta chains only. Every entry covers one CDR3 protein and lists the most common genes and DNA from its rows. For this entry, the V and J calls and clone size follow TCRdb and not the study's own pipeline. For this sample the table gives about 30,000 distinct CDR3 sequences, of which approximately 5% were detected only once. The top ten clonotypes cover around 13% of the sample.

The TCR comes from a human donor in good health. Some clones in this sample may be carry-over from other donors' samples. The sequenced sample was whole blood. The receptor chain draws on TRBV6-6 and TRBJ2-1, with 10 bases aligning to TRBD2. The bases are TGTGCCAGCAGCCTTACCCTAGCGGGAGAGTTCTTC. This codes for CASSLTLAGEFF.